This record looks at one T cell receptor beta chain sequence and its context. The data were taken from a study of control samples from healthy donors and cancer patients. Trimming took off 6 bases at V and 5 bases at J, with 14 bases between the two ends. The germline gives CDR1 LNHDA, CDR2 SQIVND (reference sequence). The CDR3 extends over 14 amino acids. Using immunoSEQ multiplex PCR, the repertoire was profiled, and TCRdb retains in-frame clones only, with some absent. This table has 200,000 or so clones, about 93% appearing once. The sample was blood. The V and J genes are TRBV19 and TRBJ1-5, with D perhaps TRBD1 (5 bases). The clonotype comes from a man aged 50 to 60 in good health. CDR3 DNA sequence: TGTGCCAGTAGAGCCTGGCAGGGCGATCAGCCCCAGCATTTT. Translation gives CASRAWQGDQPQHF. Full variable domain (rest looked up from reference TRBV19 and TRBJ1-5): DGGITQSPKYLFRKEGQNVTLSCEQNLNHDAMYWYRQDPGQGLRLIYYSQIVNDFQKGDIAEGYSVSREKKESFPLTVTSAQKNPTAFYLCASRAWQGDQPQHFGDGTRLSIL.